The present TCR beta chain was sequenced within a study of T cell repertoires in cytomegalovirus infection (dated by TCRdb to the late 2010s). Turning to the overall study: The peptide stimulations were aimed at well-studied HLA-B-restricted epitopes as well as recently identified HLA-C-restricted CMV epitopes, whose presentation resists viral immunomodulation. The HLA type of each donor mattered for the analysis, because public TCR beta signatures pointed to carriage of CMV infection along with the matching HLA type.

Remarks on this clonotype: Its antigen has not been determined. Qualities for individual bases were not recorded, and no much larger clone is one base off.

The full study reports these points: In both this cohort and an independent cohort of 300 to 450 donors, the cumulative frequency of public TCR beta family members distinguished carriers of CMV infection plus the relevant HLA type. In the ex vivo response, HLA-C-restricted CMV-specific TCR beta clonotypes were dominant, and in two of eight donors the single most frequent clonotype came from this HLA-C-restricted group.

Trimming takes 0 bases from V and 6 bases from J, and the germline ends sit 19 bases apart. Via the germline V gene, CDR1 is SGDLS and CDR2 YYNGEE. The CDR3, cysteine through phenylalanine, is 17 amino acids long. Only the CDR3 DNA is retained, 51 bases long and in frame from the first base. Sequencing took place on an Illumina HiSeq 1500. TCRdb redid the processing of the public reads, applying fastp at Q25 and MiXCR, and retained in-frame beta chains. Identical CDR3 proteins give one entry, which carries the most common genes and DNA. In all, the sample holds 700,000 to 950,000 distinct CDR3 sequences, and over 25% of those were seen once. Of the sample, roughly an eighth is held by the ten largest clones. Explained via the paper, the treatment or condition label denotes: in vitro stimulation with specific CMV peptide epitopes to enrich CMV-specific T cells.

This TCR derives from a human donor in good health (CMV status not recorded). Some clones in this sample may be carry-over from other donors' samples. The sample consisted of cultured CD8+ T cells from PBMCs, taken from culture after CMV antigen stimulation. In this chain, TRBV9 is recombined with TRBJ2-1; no confident D gene assignment can be made. The CDR3 region reads CASSVDGAPGLGNEQFF. The DNA is as follows: TGTGCCAGCAGCGTAGATGGAGCCCCTGGGTTGGGCAATGAGCAGTTCTTC.